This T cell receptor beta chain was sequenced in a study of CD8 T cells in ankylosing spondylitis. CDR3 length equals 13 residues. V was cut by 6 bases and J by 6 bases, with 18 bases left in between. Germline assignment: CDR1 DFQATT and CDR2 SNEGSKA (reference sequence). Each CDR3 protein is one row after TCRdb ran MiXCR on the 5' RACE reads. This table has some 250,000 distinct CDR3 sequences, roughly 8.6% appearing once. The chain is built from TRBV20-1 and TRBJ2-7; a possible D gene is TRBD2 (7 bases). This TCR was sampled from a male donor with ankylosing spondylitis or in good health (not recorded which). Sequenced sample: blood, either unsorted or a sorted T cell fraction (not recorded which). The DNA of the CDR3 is TGCAGTGCCCGACAGGCCTGGGAGGGCGAGCAGTACTTC. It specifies CSARQAWEGEQYF.